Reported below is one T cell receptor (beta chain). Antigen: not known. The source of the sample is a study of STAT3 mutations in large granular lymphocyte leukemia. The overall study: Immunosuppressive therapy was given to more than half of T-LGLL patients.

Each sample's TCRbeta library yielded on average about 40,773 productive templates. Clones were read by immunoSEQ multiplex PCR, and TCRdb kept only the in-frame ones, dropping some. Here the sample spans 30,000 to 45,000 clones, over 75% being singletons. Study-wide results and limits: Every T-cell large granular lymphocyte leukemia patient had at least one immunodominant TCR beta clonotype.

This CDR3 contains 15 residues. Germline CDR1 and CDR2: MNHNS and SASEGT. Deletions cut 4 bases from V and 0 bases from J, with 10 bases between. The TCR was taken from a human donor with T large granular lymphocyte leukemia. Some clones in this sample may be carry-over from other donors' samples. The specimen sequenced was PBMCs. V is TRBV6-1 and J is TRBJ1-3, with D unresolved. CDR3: CASSALTDSGNTIYF. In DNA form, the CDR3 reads TGTGCCAGCAGTGCCCTGACGGACTCTGGAAACACCATATATTTT.